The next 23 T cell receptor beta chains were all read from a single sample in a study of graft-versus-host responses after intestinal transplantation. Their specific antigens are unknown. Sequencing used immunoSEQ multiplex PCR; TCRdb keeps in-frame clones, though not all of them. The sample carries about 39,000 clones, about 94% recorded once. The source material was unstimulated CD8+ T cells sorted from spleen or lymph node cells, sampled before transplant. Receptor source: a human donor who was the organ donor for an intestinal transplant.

CDR3 nucleotide sequence: TGCGCCAGCAGCTTGGGACAGGGAAGTACAGATACGCAGTATTTT. It translates to CASSLGQGSTDTQYF. V is TRBV5-1 and J is TRBJ2-3, with 7 bases aligning to TRBD1. Germline V lookup: CDR1 SGHRS, CDR2 YFSETQ. The CDR3 runs to 15 residues. V shed 0 bases and J 3 bases; nucleotides not matched to a gene: 4. Complete variable domain (other parts from reference TRBV5-1 and TRBJ2-3): KAGVTQTPRYLIKTRGQQVTLSCSPISGHRSVSWYQQTPGQGLQFLFEYFSETQRNKGNFPGRFSGRQFSNSRSEMNVSTLELGDSALYLCASSLGQGSTDTQYFGPGTRLTVL.

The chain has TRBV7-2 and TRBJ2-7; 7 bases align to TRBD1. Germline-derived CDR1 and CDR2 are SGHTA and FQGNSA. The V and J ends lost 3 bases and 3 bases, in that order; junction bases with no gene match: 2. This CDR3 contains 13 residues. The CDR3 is CASSFGQVYEQYF. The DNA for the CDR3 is TGTGCCAGCAGCTTTGGACAGGTCTACGAGCAGTACTTC.

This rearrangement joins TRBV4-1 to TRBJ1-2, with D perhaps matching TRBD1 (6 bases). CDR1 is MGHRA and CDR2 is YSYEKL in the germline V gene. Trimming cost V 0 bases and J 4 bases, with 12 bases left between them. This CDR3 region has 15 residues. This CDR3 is CASSQEGQGTYGYTF. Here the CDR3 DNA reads TGCGCCAGCAGCCAAGAGGGTCAGGGGACCTATGGCTACACCTTC.

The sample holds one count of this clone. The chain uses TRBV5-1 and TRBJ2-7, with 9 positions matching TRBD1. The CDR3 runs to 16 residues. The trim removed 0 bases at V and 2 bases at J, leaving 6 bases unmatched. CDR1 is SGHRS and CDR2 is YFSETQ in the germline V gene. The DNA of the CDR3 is TGCGCCAGCAGCTTGGGGCGGGACAGGGACCCCTACGAGCAGTACTTC. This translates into CASSLGRDRDPYEQYF.

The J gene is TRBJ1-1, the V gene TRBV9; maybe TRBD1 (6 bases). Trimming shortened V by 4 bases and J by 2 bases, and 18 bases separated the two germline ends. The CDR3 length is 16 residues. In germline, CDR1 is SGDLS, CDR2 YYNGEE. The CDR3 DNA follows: TGTGCCAGCAGCCACTATACCACAGGGATAAACACTGAAGCTTTCTTT. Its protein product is CASSHYTTGINTEAFF.

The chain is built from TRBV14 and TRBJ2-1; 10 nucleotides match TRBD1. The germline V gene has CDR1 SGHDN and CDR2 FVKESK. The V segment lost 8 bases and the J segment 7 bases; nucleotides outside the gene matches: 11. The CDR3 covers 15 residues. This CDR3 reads CASLLARDRGNEQFF. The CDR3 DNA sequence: TGTGCCAGCCTCCTCGCCCGGGACAGGGGTAATGAGCAGTTCTTC.

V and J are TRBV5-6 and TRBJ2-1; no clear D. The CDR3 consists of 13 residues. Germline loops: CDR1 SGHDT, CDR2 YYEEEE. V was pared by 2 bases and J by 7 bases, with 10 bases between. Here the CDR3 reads CASSLGRTNEQFF. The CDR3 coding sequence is TGTGCCAGCAGCTTAGGCAGGACGAATGAGCAGTTCTTC.

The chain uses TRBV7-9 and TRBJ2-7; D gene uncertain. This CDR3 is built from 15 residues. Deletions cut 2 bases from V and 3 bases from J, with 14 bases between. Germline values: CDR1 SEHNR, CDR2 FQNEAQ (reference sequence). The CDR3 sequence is CASSLWPGPDYEQYF. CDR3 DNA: TGTGCCAGCAGCTTATGGCCCGGGCCCGACTACGAGCAGTACTTC.

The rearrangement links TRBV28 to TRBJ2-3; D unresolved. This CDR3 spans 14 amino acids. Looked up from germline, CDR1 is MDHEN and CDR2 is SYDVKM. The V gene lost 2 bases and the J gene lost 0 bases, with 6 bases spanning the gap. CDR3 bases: TGTGCCAGCAGTTTAATAGGCAGCACAGATACGCAGTATTTT. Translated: CASSLIGSTDTQYF.

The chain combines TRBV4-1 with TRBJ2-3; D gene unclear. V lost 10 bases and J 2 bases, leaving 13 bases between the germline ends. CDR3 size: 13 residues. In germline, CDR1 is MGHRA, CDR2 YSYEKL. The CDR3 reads CATLNGVTDTQYF. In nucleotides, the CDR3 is TGCGCCACCCTGAATGGGGTCACAGATACGCAGTATTTT.

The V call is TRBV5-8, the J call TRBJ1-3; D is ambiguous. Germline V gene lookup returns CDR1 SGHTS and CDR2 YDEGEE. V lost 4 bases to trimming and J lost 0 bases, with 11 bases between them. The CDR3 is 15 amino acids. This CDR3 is CASSAEGSSGNTIYF. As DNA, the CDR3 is TGTGCCAGCAGCGCGGAGGGCTCCTCTGGAAACACCATATATTTT.

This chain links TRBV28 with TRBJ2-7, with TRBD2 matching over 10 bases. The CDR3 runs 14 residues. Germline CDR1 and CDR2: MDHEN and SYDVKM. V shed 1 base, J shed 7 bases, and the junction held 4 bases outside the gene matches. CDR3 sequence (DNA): TGTGCCAGCAGTTTATATCTAGCGGGAGAAGAGCAGTACTTC. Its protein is CASSLYLAGEEQYF.

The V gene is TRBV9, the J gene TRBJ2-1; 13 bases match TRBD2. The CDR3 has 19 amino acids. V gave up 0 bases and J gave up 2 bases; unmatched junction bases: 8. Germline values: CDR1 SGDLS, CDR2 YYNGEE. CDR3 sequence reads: CASSVGNILAGGPYNEQFF. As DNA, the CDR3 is TGTGCCAGCAGCGTAGGCAACATACTAGCGGGAGGGCCCTACAATGAGCAGTTCTTC.

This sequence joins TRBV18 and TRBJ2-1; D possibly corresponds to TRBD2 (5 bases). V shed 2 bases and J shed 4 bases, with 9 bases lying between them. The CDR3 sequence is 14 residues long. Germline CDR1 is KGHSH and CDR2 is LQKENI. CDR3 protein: CASSPEGVYNEQFF. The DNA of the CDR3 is TGTGCCAGCTCACCAGAGGGAGTTTACAATGAGCAGTTCTTC.

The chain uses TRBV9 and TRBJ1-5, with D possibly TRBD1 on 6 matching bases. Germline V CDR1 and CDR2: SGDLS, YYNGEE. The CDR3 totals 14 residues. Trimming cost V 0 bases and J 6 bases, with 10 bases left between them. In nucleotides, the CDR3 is TGTGCCAGCAGCGTAGAGGGGGTTGGTCAGCCCCAGCATTTT. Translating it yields CASSVEGVGQPQHF.

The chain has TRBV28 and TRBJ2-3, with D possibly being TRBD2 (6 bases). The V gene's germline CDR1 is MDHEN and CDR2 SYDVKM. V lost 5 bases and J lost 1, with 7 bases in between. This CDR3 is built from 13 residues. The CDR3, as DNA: TGTGCCAGCAGTGGCGGGGGCACAGATACGCAGTATTTT. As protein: CASSGGGTDTQYF.

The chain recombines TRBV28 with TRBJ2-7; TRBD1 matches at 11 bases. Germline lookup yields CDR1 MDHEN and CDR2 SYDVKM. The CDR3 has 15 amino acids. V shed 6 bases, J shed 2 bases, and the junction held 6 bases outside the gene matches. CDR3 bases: TGTGCCAGCAGCAAGGACAGGGGGCCTCCCTACGAGCAGTACTTC. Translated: CASSKDRGPPYEQYF.

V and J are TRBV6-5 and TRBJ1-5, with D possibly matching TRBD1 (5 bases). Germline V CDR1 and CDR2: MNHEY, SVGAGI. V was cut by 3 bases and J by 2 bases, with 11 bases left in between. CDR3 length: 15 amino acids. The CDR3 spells CASSYRGEGNQPQHF. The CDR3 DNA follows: TGTGCCAGCAGTTATAGGGGTGAGGGCAATCAGCCCCAGCATTTT.

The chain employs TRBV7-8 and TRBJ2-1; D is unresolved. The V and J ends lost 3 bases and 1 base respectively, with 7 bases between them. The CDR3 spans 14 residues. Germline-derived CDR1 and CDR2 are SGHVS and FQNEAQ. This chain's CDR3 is CASSLGSSYNEQFF. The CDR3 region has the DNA TGTGCCAGCAGCTTGGGTTCTTCCTACAATGAGCAGTTCTTC. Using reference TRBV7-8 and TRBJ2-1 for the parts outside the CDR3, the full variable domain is GAGVSQSPRYKVAKRGQDVALRCDPISGHVSLFWYQQALGQGPEFLTYFQNEAQLDKSGLPSDRFFAERPEGSVSTLKIQRTQQEDSAVYLCASSLGSSYNEQFFGPGTRLTVL.

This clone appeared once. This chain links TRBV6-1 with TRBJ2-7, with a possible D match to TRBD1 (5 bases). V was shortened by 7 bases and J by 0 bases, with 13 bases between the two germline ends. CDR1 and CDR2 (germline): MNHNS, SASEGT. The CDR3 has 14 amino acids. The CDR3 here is CASTMGPASYEQYF. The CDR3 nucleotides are TGTGCCAGCACCATGGGGCCCGCCTCCTACGAGCAGTACTTC.

The CDR3 spells CASSRPGQARSGNTIYF. The CDR3 DNA is TGTGCCAGCAGCCGACCGGGACAGGCTCGCTCGGGAAACACCATATATTTT. The chain couples TRBV14 to TRBJ1-3; 8 bases are shared with TRBD1. Trimming at V came to 4 bases and at J to 4 bases, leaving 12 bases not matched to a gene. The V gene's germline CDR1 is SGHDN and CDR2 FVKESK. CDR3 size: 17 residues.

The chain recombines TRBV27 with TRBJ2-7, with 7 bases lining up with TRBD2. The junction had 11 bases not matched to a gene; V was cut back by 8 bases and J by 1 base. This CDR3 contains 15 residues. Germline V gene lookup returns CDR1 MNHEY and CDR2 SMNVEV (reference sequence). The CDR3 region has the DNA TGTGCCAGCTGCCCCCGGGCGGGAGCTTCCTACGAGCAGTACTTC. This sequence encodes CASCPRAGASYEQYF.

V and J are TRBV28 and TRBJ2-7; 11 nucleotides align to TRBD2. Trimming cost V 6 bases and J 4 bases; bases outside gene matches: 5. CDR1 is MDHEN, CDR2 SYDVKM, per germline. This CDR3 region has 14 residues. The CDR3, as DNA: TGTGCCAGCAGCCCTAGCGGGAGGCAGTACGAGCAGTACTTC. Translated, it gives CASSPSGRQYEQYF.